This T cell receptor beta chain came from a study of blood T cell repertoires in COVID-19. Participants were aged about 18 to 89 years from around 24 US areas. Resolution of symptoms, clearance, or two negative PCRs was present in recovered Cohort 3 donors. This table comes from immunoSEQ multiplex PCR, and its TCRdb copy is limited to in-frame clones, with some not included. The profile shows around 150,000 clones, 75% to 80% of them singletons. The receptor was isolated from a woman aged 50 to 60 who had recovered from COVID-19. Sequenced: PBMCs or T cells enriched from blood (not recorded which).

The CDR3 loop is CASSRRTVTSNQPQHF. CDR3 bases: TGTGCCAGCAGCCGTAGGACAGTAACTAGCAATCAGCCCCAGCATTTT. This rearrangement joins TRBV7-2 to TRBJ1-5, with D possibly being TRBD1 (6 bases). V was shortened by 5 bases and J by 0 bases, with 14 bases between the two germline ends. This CDR3 comprises 16 residues. Germline V lookup: CDR1 SGHTA, CDR2 FQGNSA.